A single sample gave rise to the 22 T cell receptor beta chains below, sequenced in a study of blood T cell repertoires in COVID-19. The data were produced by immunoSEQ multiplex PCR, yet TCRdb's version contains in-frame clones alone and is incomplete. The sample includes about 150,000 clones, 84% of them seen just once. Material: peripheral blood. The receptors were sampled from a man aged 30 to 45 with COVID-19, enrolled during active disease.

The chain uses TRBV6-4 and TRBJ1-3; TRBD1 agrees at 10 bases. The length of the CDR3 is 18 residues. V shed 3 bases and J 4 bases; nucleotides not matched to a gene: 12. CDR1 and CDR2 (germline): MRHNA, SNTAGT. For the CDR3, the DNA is TGTGCCAGCAGTGAGATTACTATGACAGGGGGCGAAGGAAACACCATATATTTT. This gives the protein CASSEITMTGGEGNTIYF.

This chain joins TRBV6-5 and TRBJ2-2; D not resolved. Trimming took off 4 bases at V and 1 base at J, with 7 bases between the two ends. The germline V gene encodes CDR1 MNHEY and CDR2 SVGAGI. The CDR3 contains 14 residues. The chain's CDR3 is CASSLARNTGELFF. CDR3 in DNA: TGTGCCAGCAGTTTAGCACGGAACACCGGGGAGCTGTTTTTT.

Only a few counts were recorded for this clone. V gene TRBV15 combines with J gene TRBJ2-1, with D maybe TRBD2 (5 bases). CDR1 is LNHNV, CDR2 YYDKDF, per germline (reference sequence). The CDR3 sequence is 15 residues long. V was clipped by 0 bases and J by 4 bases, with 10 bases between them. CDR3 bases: TGTGCCACCAGCAGAGACGGGAATGAGTACAATGAGCAGTTCTTC. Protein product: CATSRDGNEYNEQFF.

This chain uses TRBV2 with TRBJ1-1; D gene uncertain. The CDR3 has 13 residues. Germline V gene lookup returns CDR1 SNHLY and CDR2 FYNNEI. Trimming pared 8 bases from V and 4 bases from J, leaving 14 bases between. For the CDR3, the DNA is TGTGCCAGCCGGACTCTCGCGGGCACTGAAGCTTTCTTT. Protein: CASRTLAGTEAFF.

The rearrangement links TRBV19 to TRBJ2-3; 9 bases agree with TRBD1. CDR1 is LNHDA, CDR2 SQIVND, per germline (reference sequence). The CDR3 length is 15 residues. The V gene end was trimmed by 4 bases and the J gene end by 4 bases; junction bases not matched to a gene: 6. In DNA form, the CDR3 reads TGTGCCAGTAGTACGGGGACAGGGCTCCCAGATACGCAGTATTTT. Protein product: CASSTGTGLPDTQYF.

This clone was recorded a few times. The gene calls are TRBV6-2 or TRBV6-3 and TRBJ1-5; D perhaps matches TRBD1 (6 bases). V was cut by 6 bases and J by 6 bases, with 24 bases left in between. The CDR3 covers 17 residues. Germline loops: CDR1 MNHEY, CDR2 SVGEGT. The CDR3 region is CASSRDPFLRGPQPQHF. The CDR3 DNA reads TGTGCCAGCAGCAGGGACCCTTTTCTCAGGGGACCTCAGCCCCAGCATTTT.

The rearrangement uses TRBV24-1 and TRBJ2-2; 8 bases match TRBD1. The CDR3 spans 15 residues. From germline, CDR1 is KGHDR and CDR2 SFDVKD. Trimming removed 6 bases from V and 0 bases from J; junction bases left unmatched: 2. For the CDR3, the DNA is TGTGCCACCAGTCCGACAGGGGCGAACACCGGGGAGCTGTTTTTT. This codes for CATSPTGANTGELFF.

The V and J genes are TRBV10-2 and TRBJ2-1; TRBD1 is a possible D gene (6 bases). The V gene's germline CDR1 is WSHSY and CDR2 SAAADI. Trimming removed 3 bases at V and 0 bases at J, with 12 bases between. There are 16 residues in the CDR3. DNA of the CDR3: TGCGCCAGCAGTGACTCGGTGACAGGCTCCTACAATGAGCAGTTCTTC. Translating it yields CASSDSVTGSYNEQFF.

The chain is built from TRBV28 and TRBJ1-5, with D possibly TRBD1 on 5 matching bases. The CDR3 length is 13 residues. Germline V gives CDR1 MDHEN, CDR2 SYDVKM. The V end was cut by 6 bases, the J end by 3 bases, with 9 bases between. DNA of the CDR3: TGTGCCAGCAGGTCAGGGATCAATCAGCCCCAGCATTTT. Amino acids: CASRSGINQPQHF.

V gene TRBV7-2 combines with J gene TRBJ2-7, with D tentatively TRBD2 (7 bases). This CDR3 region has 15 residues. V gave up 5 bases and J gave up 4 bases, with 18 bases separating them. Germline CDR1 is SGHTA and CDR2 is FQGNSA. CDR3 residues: CASSARRGGTYEQYF. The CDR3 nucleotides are TGTGCCAGCAGCGCGCGAAGGGGGGGGACTTACGAGCAGTACTTC.

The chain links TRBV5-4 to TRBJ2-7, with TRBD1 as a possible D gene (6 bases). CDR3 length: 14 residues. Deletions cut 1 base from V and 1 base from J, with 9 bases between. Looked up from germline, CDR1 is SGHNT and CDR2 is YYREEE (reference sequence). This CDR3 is CASSLSDSSYEQYF. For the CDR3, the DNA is TGTGCCAGCAGCTTGTCGGACAGTTCCTACGAGCAGTACTTC.

The CDR3 protein is CASSQVDLRTIDTQYF. The CDR3, as DNA: TGTGCCAGCAGCCAAGTGGACTTGCGAACCATAGATACGCAGTATTTT. V and J are TRBV3-1 (or the pseudogene TRBV3-2) and TRBJ2-3, with TRBD2 as a possible D gene (5 bases). V was shortened by 1 base and J by 5 bases, with 16 bases between the two germline ends. The germline CDR1 and CDR2 sequences are LGHDT and YNNKEL (reference sequence). The CDR3 loop spans 16 amino acids.

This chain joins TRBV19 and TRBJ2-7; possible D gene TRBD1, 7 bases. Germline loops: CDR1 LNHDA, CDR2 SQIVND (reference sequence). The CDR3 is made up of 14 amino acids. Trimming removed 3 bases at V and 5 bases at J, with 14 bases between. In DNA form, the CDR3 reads TGTGCCAGTAGTATGGCAGGGGGGCCCAACGAGCAGTACTTC. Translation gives CASSMAGGPNEQYF.

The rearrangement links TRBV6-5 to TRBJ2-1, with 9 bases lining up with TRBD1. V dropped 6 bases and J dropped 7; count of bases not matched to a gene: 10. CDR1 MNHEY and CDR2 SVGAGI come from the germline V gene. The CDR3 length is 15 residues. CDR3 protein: CASSASGTGRNEQFF. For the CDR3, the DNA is TGTGCCAGCAGCGCATCCGGGACAGGGAGGAATGAGCAGTTCTTC.

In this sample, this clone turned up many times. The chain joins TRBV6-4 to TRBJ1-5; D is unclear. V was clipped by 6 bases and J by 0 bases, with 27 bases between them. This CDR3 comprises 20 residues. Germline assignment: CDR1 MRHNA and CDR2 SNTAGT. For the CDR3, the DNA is TGTGCCAGCAGCACCGGGGTCTCGATCCCTATGGTATATAGCAATCAGCCCCAGCATTTT. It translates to CASSTGVSIPMVYSNQPQHF.

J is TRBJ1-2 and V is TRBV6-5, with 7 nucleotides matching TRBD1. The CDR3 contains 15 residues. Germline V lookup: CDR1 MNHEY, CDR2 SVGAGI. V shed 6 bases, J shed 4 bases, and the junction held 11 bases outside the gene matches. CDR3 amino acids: CASSLGQAETYGYTF. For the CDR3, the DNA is TGTGCCAGCAGCCTAGGACAGGCGGAAACCTATGGCTACACCTTC.

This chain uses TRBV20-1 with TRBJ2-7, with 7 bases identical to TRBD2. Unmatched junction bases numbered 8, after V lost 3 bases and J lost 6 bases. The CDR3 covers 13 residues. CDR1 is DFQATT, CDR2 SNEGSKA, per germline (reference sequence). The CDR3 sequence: CSASVAGVSEQYF. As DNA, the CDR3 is TGCAGTGCTAGTGTTGCGGGGGTGAGCGAGCAGTACTTC.

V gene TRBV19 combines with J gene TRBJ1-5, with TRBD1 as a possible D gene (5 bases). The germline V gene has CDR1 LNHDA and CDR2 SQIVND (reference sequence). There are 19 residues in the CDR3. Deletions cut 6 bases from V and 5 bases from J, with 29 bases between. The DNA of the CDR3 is TGTGCCAGTAGCCAAGCGTGGGGTAGGACATGGGTTAATCATCAGCCCCAGCATTTT. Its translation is CASSQAWGRTWVNHQPQHF.

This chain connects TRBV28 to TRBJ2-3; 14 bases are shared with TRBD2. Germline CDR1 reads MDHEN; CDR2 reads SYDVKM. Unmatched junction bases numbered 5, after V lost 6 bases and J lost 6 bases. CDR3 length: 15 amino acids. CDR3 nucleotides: TGTGCCAGCAGCCAAAGGACTAGCGGGAGGGATACGCAGTATTTT. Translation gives CASSQRTSGRDTQYF.

The CDR3 nucleotides read TGTGCCAGCAGCCCGAGAGGGCAACCCTTCTACGAGCAGTACTTC. This gives the protein CASSPRGQPFYEQYF. V and J are TRBV6-2 or TRBV6-3 and TRBJ2-7, with D possibly being TRBD2 (5 bases). Germline V lookup: CDR1 MNHEY, CDR2 SVGEGT. Trimming removed 6 bases from V and 3 bases from J, with 18 bases in between. This CDR3 spans 15 amino acids.

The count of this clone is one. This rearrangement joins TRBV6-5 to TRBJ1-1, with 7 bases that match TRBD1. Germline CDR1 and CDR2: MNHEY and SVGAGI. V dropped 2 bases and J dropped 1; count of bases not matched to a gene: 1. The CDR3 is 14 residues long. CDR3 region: CASSYGTANTEAFF. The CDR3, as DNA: TGTGCCAGCAGTTACGGGACAGCGAACACTGAAGCTTTCTTT.

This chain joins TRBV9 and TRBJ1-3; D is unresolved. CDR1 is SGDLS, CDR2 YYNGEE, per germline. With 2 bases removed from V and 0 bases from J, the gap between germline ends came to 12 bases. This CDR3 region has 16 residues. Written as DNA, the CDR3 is TGTGCCAGCAGCGTTAACCACGGGTCCTCTGGAAACACCATATATTTT. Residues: CASSVNHGSSGNTIYF.